These T cell receptor beta chains were read from a single sample in a study of blood T cell repertoires in COVID-19. Only in-frame clones appear in the TCRdb table, and some are missing; sequencing was by immunoSEQ multiplex PCR. The data hold a few hundred thousand clones, with 85% to 90% observed a single time. Sequenced sample: peripheral blood. All receptors come from a human donor in a cohort sampled during active COVID-19. Both conserved end residues are part of each CDR3. The D gene is left open where the match is weak. Clone sizes are given selectively: once, few, many, or a class where the clone is expanded.

j_call d_call v_call cdr3_length clone_size cdr3_aa cdr3_nt
TRBJ2-7 NA TRBV10-3 12 NA CAISTRGDEQYF TGTGCCATCAGCACCAGGGGTGACGAGCAGTACTTC
TRBJ2-1 NA TRBV6-6 14 NA CASTRLSDYNEQFF TGTGCCAGCACTAGACTTAGCGACTACAATGAGCAGTTCTTC
TRBJ1-3 NA TRBV5-1 19 NA CASSIDNPQGKGTGNTIYF TGCGCCAGCAGCATTGACAACCCGCAGGGAAAGGGGACTGGAAACACCATATATTTT
TRBJ1-5 TRBD1 TRBV30 17 NA CAWSTGTGSYSNQPQHF TGTGCCTGGAGTACCGGGACAGGGAGTTATAGCAATCAGCCCCAGCATTTT
TRBJ2-7 NA TRBV5-1 15 NA CASSANSGFTYEQYF TGCGCCAGCAGCGCGAATAGCGGATTTACCTACGAGCAGTACTTC
TRBJ2-3 TRBD2 TRBV9 17 NA CASSNFASGASTDTQYF TGTGCCAGCAGCAATTTCGCTAGCGGGGCTAGCACAGATACGCAGTATTTT
TRBJ1-2 TRBD1 TRBV19 15 NA CASSIGQGPGYGYTF TGTGCCAGTAGTATTGGACAGGGTCCGGGGTATGGCTACACCTTC
TRBJ2-5 NA TRBV7-8 14 NA CASSPGFAGETQYF TGTGCCAGCAGCCCTGGTTTTGCGGGGGAGACCCAGTACTTC
TRBJ1-5 TRBD1 TRBV19 14 NA CASSIGQGWQPQHF TGTGCCAGTAGTATAGGACAGGGCTGGCAGCCCCAGCATTTT
TRBJ2-1 TRBD1 TRBV6-5 14 NA CASSPDRASNEQFF TGTGCCAGCAGTCCAGACAGGGCTAGCAATGAGCAGTTCTTC
TRBJ2-1 NA TRBV6-5 15 NA CASSYSGGSYNEQFF TGTGCCAGCAGTTACTCAGGGGGCTCCTACAATGAGCAGTTCTTC
TRBJ2-1 TRBD2 TRBV5-1 14 NA CASSGLAGTNEQFF TGCGCCAGCAGCGGGCTAGCGGGGACCAATGAGCAGTTCTTC
TRBJ2-7 NA TRBV3-1/TRBV3-2 11 NA CASSPGYEQYF TGTGCCAGCAGCCCAGGGTACGAGCAGTACTTC
TRBJ1-1 NA TRBV29-1 13 few CSVAGLGGTEAFF TGCAGCGTGGCTGGCCTCGGAGGCACTGAAGCTTTCTTT
TRBJ1-4 TRBD1 TRBV3-1/TRBV3-2 17 NA CASSLRPGTGAYEKLFF TGTGCCAGCAGCCTACGCCCCGGGACAGGGGCGTATGAAAAACTGTTTTTT
TRBJ2-7 NA TRBV28 15 NA CASSLDRTFSYEQYF TGTGCCAGCAGCCTCGACAGGACGTTCTCCTACGAGCAGTACTTC
TRBJ2-5 NA TRBV19 13 NA CASSASTWETQYF TGTGCCAGTAGCGCTAGTACGTGGGAGACCCAGTACTTC
TRBJ2-3 TRBD2 TRBV11-3 17 NA CASSSGGLAGDADTQYF TGTGCCAGCAGCTCAGGGGGGCTAGCGGGGGACGCAGATACGCAGTATTTT
TRBJ2-7 TRBD2 TRBV5-1 18 NA CASSLAGAAGRDSYEQYF TGCGCCAGCAGCTTGGCCGGAGCCGCCGGGAGGGACTCCTACGAGCAGTACTTC
TRBJ2-7 TRBD2 TRBV5-1 14 NA CASSRISGNYEQYF TGCGCCAGCAGCCGAATAAGCGGGAACTACGAGCAGTACTTC
TRBJ1-2 NA TRBV29-1 14 once CSGSSGAEDYGYTF TGCAGCGGTTCCTCAGGGGCGGAAGACTATGGCTACACCTTC
TRBJ2-6 NA TRBV5-4 19 NA CASSLASRSPLPGANVLTF TGTGCCAGCAGCTTGGCCTCCAGGTCCCCTCTGCCTGGGGCCAACGTCCTGACTTTC
TRBJ2-3 NA TRBV5-1 16 NA CASTRDNKTGADTQYF TGCGCCAGCACCCGGGACAACAAGACGGGCGCTGATACGCAGTATTTT